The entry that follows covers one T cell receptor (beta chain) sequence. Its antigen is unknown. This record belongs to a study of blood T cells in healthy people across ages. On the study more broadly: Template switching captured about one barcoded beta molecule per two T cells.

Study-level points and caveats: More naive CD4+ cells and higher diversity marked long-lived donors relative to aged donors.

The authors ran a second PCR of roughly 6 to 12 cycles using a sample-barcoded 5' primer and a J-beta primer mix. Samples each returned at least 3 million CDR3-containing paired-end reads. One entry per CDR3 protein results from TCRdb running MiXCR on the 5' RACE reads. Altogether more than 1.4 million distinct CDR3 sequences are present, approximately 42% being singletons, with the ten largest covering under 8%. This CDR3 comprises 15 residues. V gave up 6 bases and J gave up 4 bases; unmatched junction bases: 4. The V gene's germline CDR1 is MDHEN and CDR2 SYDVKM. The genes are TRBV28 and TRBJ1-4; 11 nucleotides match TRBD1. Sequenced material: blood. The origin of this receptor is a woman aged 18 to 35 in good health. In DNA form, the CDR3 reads TGTGCCAGCAGAGGACAGGGGGCCGGTAATGAAAAACTGTTTTTT. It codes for CASRGQGAGNEKLFF.